This record concerns one T cell receptor beta chain sequence. The CDR3 sequence is 14 residues long. This entry comes from a study of shared clonotypes between healthy human individuals. The data were produced by immunoSEQ multiplex PCR, yet TCRdb's version contains in-frame clones alone and is incomplete. This table holds some 2.3 million clones, more than 80% found once. The source is a young man in good health. Some clones in this sample may be carry-over from other donors' samples. Sequencing input: naive CD4+ T cells from PBMCs. The sample's subset: CD45RA+ positively selected. The chain employs TRBV21-1 and TRBJ2-7; the table's D call TRBD2 went unverified against the DNA. TRBV21-1 is an annotated pseudogene. The CDR3 loop is CASLRSLAGVEQYF. The CDR3, as DNA: TGTGCCAGTCTCCGGTCGCTAGCGGGAGTGGAGCAGTACTTC.